These 19 T cell receptor beta chains share one sample of origin, sequenced in a study of CD8+CD57+ T cells in acquired aplastic anemia. CD8+CD57+ cell expansion, shown by flow cytometry, had occurred in the patients selected for sequencing. Investigators profiled TCR beta VDJ and CDR3 from genomic DNA template. Each CDR3 protein gets one entry after TCRdb re-called the reads with MiXCR. The sample has 310,000 or so distinct CDR3 sequences, 56% seen once; the top ten hold approximately 1.2%. Material: sorted CD4+, CD8+, or CD8+CD57+ T cells (not recorded which) from PBMCs. Receptors originate from a human donor with aplastic anemia.

This chain links TRBV5-1 with TRBJ1-1; D is perhaps TRBD1 (5 bases). The germline gives CDR1 SGHRS, CDR2 YFSETQ. V lost 3 bases, J lost 1 base, and 10 bases lay in between. The CDR3 totals 14 residues. CDR3 nucleotide sequence: TGCGCCAGCAGCTCCAAGAGGGGGAACACTGAAGCTTTCTTT. This encodes CASSSKRGNTEAFF.

The V gene is TRBV10-3, the J gene TRBJ2-3, with D tentatively TRBD1 or TRBD2 (5 bases each). The CDR3 runs to 14 residues. V dropped 3 bases and J dropped 5 bases, with 12 bases sitting between them. Germline V CDR1 and CDR2: ENHRY, SYGVKD. The CDR3 nucleotides read TGTGCCATCAGTGAAGGGGAAACTAGAGATACGCAGTATTTT. It encodes CAISEGETRDTQYF.

The chain couples TRBV7-9 to TRBJ2-2; D not certain. Between the trimmed V and J ends, which lost 3 bases and 10 bases, there was a span of 12 bases. There are 13 residues in the CDR3. The germline V gene encodes CDR1 SEHNR and CDR2 FQNEAQ (reference sequence). This CDR3 reads CASSFESGEELFF. The CDR3 nucleotides are TGTGCCAGCAGCTTTGAGAGTGGGGAGGAGCTGTTTTTT.

The chain uses TRBV19 and TRBJ1-5, with D unresolved. The length of the CDR3 is 12 residues. V was trimmed by 7 bases and J by 3 bases, leaving 7 bases between them. Germline V gives CDR1 LNHDA, CDR2 SQIVND (reference sequence). CDR3: CASNRDNQPQHF. The CDR3 coding sequence is TGTGCCAGTAATAGGGACAATCAGCCCCAGCATTTT.

V usage is TRBV2 and J usage is TRBJ2-7; D unclear. The V gene lost 4 bases and the J gene lost 3 bases, with 7 bases spanning the gap. The germline V gene has CDR1 SNHLY and CDR2 FYNNEI. The CDR3 is 12 residues long. CDR3 bases: TGTGCCAGCAGTGTCCGAAGCTACGAGCAGTACTTC. Amino acids: CASSVRSYEQYF.

V is TRBV15 and J is TRBJ2-5; D is uncertain. The germline V gene encodes CDR1 LNHNV and CDR2 YYDKDF (reference sequence). This CDR3 contains 14 residues. Trimming removed 0 bases from V and 3 bases from J, with 8 bases in between. As DNA, the CDR3 is TGTGCCACCAGCAGAGATAGGGCAGAAGAGACCCAGTACTTC. Translated: CATSRDRAEETQYF.

This clonotype occurred many times. V usage is TRBV11-2 and J usage is TRBJ2-1; TRBD1 or TRBD2 may be the D gene (5 bases each). The CDR3 extends over 14 amino acids. The germline V and J ends were trimmed by 5 bases and 5 bases, with 13 bases remaining between them. Germline V CDR1 and CDR2: SGHAT, FQNNGV. CDR3 region: CASSNTRGDNEQFF. The CDR3 coding sequence is TGTGCCAGCAGCAATACCCGAGGGGACAATGAGCAGTTCTTC.

The V and J genes are TRBV2 and TRBJ1-5; D uncertain. CDR1 SNHLY and CDR2 FYNNEI come from the germline V gene. There are 13 residues in the CDR3. The ends were cut back, 4 bases at V and 7 bases at J, with 11 bases in the middle. CDR3 in DNA: TGTGCCAGCAGTGCTTTGATTAGGCAGCCCCAGCATTTT. Protein: CASSALIRQPQHF. The variable domain in full, with the rest retrieved from reference TRBV2 and TRBJ1-5, is EPEVTQTPSHQVTQMGQEVILRCVPISNHLYFYWYRQILGQKVEFLVSFYNNEISEKSEIFDDQFSVERPDGSNFTLKIRSTKLEDSAMYFCASSALIRQPQHFGDGTRLSIL.

The count of this clonotype is one. Given a much more abundant clone one base away, this may be a read error. This chain uses TRBV2 with TRBJ1-6; the match to TRBD1 covers 8 bases. The CDR3 has 17 residues. The V gene's germline CDR1 is SNHLY and CDR2 FYNNEI. CDR3 amino acids: CASSAQGTGRGNLPLHF. CDR3 sequence (DNA): TGTGCCAGCAGTGCCCAGGGGACAGGTCGGGGTAATTTACCCCTCCACTTT.

This clonotype was counted many times. V gene TRBV24-1 combines with J gene TRBJ1-1; a weak D match, TRBD1 (6 bases). The CDR3 is 15 residues long. V gave up 2 bases and J gave up 1 base, with 10 bases separating them. CDR1 and CDR2 (germline): KGHDR, SFDVKD. For the CDR3, the DNA is TGTGCCACCAGTGATTCGGTGACAGGGAACACTGAAGCTTTCTTT. This encodes CATSDSVTGNTEAFF.

The chain recombines TRBV7-9 with TRBJ2-5; D may be TRBD2 (6 bases). Germline loops: CDR1 SEHNR, CDR2 FQNEAQ (reference sequence). The CDR3 has 17 amino acids. The ends were cut back, 1 base at V and 1 base at J, with 16 bases in the middle. The CDR3 DNA follows: TGTGCCAGCAGCTTAGGCCTAGGGAGGCTACTCCAAGAGACCCAGTACTTC. The encoded protein is CASSLGLGRLLQETQYF.

V and J are TRBV6-5 and TRBJ2-7; 9 nucleotides agree with TRBD1. The CDR3 is 13 amino acids. Trimming at V came to 11 bases and at J to 2 bases, leaving 7 bases not matched to a gene. Germline loops: CDR1 MNHEY, CDR2 SVGAGI. The CDR3 nucleotides are TGTGCCGTGCGGACAGGGGATCCCTACGAGCAGTACTTC. Protein: CAVRTGDPYEQYF.

The chain employs TRBV25-1 and TRBJ2-4, with 8 nucleotides matching TRBD1. Germline CDR1 and CDR2: MGHDK and SYGVNS. The CDR3 sequence is 17 residues long. Unmatched junction bases numbered 13, after V lost 8 bases and J lost 1 base. For the CDR3, the DNA is TGTGCCAGCTCACCCCGGACAGGGCCCATGGCCAAAAACATTCAGTACTTC. This codes for CASSPRTGPMAKNIQYF. Full variable domain (rest looked up from reference TRBV25-1 and TRBJ2-4): EADIYQTPRYLVIGTGKKITLECSQTMGHDKMYWYQQDPGMELHLIHYSYGVNSTEKGDLSSESTVSRIRTEHFPLTLESARPSHTSQYLCASSPRTGPMAKNIQYFGAGTRLSVL.

This clonotype has just a few counts. The genes are TRBV7-9 and TRBJ2-5; 11 bases agree with TRBD1. V was pared by 4 bases and J by 4 bases, with 2 bases of the junction left unmatched. This CDR3 is 14 amino acids long. From germline, CDR1 is SEHNR and CDR2 FQNEAQ (reference sequence). In DNA form, the CDR3 reads TGTGCCAGCAGCTCCGGACAGGGGGCAGAGACCCAGTACTTC. Protein sequence: CASSSGQGAETQYF.

The rearrangement joins TRBV20-1 to TRBJ2-5; 9 bases line up with TRBD1. V was pared by 0 bases and J by 7 bases, with 3 bases of the junction left unmatched. The length of the CDR3 is 13 residues. The germline CDR1 and CDR2 sequences are DFQATT and SNEGSKA (reference sequence). CDR3 region: CSARDAGQGTQYF. The CDR3 DNA reads as TGCAGTGCTAGAGATGCGGGACAGGGGACCCAGTACTTC.

This clonotype came up many times. The V call is TRBV20-1, the J call TRBJ1-1, with D perhaps TRBD1 (5 bases). The CDR3 runs 14 residues. The V gene lost 3 bases and the J gene lost 3 bases, with 14 bases spanning the gap. Germline CDR1 is DFQATT and CDR2 is SNEGSKA (reference sequence). The CDR3 is CSARPAGLDTEAFF. CDR3 in DNA: TGCAGTGCTAGGCCCGCAGGGTTGGACACTGAAGCTTTCTTT.

Many counts were recorded for this clonotype. No conserved phenylalanine or tryptophan ends this CDR3, so it is likely a read error. The DNA is omitted, as the CDR3 cannot be located on it reliably, and the CDR3 follows TCRdb's listing. The rearrangement joins TRBV12-3 or TRBV12-4 to TRBJ2-1; the tabulated D call, TRBD2, remains unverified against the DNA. The CDR3 length equals 13 residues, ends included. The CDR3 reads CASSTLYGRLSGI.

Comments on this clonotype: The CDR3 end shows no conserved phenylalanine or tryptophan, and so a read error is likely. The V gene is TRBV7-6, the J gene TRBJ1-3, with D possibly being TRBD1 (5 bases). This CDR3 region has 16 residues. V was clipped by 1 base and J by 2 bases, with 12 bases between them. The germline V gene encodes CDR1 SGHVS and CDR2 FNYEAQ. The CDR3 DNA follows: TGTGCCAGCAGCTTAGGAGGGACGGCTACTGGAAACACCATATATCTT. This gives the protein CASSLGGTATGNTIYL.

The chain couples TRBV11-2 to TRBJ2-5; 10 bases match TRBD1. The V segment lost 5 bases and the J segment 0 bases; nucleotides outside the gene matches: 6. The CDR3 covers 16 residues. Germline V gene lookup returns CDR1 SGHAT and CDR2 FQNNGV. The CDR3 here is CASSPGTGAYQETQYF. DNA of the CDR3: TGTGCCAGCAGCCCCGGGACAGGGGCGTACCAAGAGACCCAGTACTTC.